These T cell receptor beta chains were read from a single sample in a study of regulatory T cells in long-lasting Graves disease. TCRdb reprocessed the multiplex PCR reads via MiXCR and lists one record per CDR3 protein. The repertoire includes some 430,000 distinct CDR3 sequences, 20% to 25% of them detected once, and more than 6% sits in the top ten. Sequences were derived from peripheral blood mononuclear cells (PBMCs), sampled when the disease was refractory, from a patient treated with antithyroid drugs. The receptors originated from a female donor with Graves disease. The CDR3 runs from the conserved cysteine through the conserved F or W. A D gene is named only where the DNA matches it firmly. Expanded clones are given a class, and other clones once, few, many or no size at all.

V gene	clone size	D gene	CDR3 length	J gene	CDR3 protein	CDR3 DNA
TRBV29-1	many	.	15	TRBJ2-5	CSAGPTGQRQETQYF	TGCAGCGCCGGCCCCACGGGACAACGACAAGAGACCCAGTACTTC
TRBV10-1	many	TRBD1	15	TRBJ1-4	CASSEGTATNEKLFF	TGTGCCAGCAGCGAAGGGACAGCAACTAATGAAAAACTGTTTTTT
TRBV12-3/TRBV12-4	many	TRBD1	18	TRBJ1-1	CASSVGTDFPLMNTEAFF	TGTGCCAGCAGTGTTGGGACAGATTTTCCCCTAATGAACACTGAAGCTTTCTTT
TRBV5-1	.	.	15	TRBJ1-5	CASSLSGEGNQPQHF	TGCGCCAGCAGCTTGTCGGGGGAGGGCAATCAGCCCCAGCATTTT
TRBV7-9	few	.	14	TRBJ2-7	CASSFGQGPDEQYF	TGTGCCAGCAGCTTTGGCCAGGGGCCGGACGAGCAGTACTTC
TRBV12-3/TRBV12-4	many	.	13	TRBJ2-7	CASSLPDSYEQYF	TGTGCCAGCAGCTTGCCTGACTCCTACGAGCAGTACTTC
TRBV5-4	many	.	14	TRBJ2-5	CASSFDPVGETQYF	TGTGCCAGCAGCTTCGACCCGGTGGGAGAGACCCAGTACTTC
TRBV5-5	many	.	12	TRBJ1-2	CASSPNAGGYTF	TGTGCCAGCAGCCCCAACGCTGGGGGCTACACCTTC
TRBV30	.	.	14	TRBJ1-4	CAWSVSGVNEKLFF	TGTGCCTGGAGTGTTTCTGGGGTTAATGAAAAACTGTTTTTT
TRBV7-2	.	.	13	TRBJ1-2	CAGQQGAERSYTF	TGTGCCGGACAACAGGGAGCAGAGAGGAGCTACACCTTC
TRBV25-1	few	TRBD1	15	TRBJ2-7	CASSELRDRHYEQYF	TGTGCCAGCAGTGAATTAAGGGACAGGCACTACGAGCAGTACTTC
TRBV20-1	few	.	17	TRBJ2-7	CSARDSGWGDTIYEQYF	TGCAGTGCTAGAGATTCAGGGTGGGGGGACACGATCTACGAGCAGTACTTC
TRBV28	many	.	13	TRBJ2-5	CASSLMGQETQYF	TGTGCCAGCAGCTTAATGGGGCAAGAGACCCAGTACTTC
TRBV12-3/TRBV12-4	many	.	14	TRBJ1-4	CASSLGGVNEKLFF	TGTGCCAGCAGTTTAGGGGGCGTTAATGAAAAACTGTTTTTT
TRBV7-9	many	TRBD2	15	TRBJ2-5	CASMRRGAGEETQYF	TGTGCCAGCATGCGCAGAGGAGCGGGAGAAGAGACCCAGTACTTC
TRBV10-3	.	TRBD2	15	TRBJ2-2	CAINPSGDYTGELFF	TGTGCCATCAACCCTAGCGGAGACTACACCGGGGAGCTGTTTTTT
TRBV20-1	.	.	13	TRBJ2-3	CSYTRGNTDTQYF	TGCAGCTATACTAGGGGTAACACAGATACGCAGTATTTT
TRBV28	.	TRBD1	14	TRBJ2-7	CASSFRDRGLRQYF	TGTGCCAGCAGTTTCCGGGACAGGGGGTTACGGCAGTACTTC
TRBV25-1	.	.	13	TRBJ1-1	CASSRGDYTEAFF	TGTGCCAGCAGCCGGGGGGACTACACTGAAGCTTTCTTT
TRBV11-2	many	TRBD2	18	TRBJ2-5	CASSFVTSGGAPKETQYF	TGTGCCAGCAGCTTCGTGACTAGCGGGGGGGCGCCTAAAGAGACCCAGTACTTC
TRBV5-6	many	TRBD1	17	TRBJ1-4	CASSLQGAVEDNEKLFF	TGTGCCAGCAGCTTACAGGGGGCCGTGGAGGATAATGAAAAACTGTTTTTT
TRBV28	many	TRBD1	16	TRBJ1-1	CASRSQQGGGGEEAFF	TGTGCCAGCAGATCACAACAGGGGGGCGGTGGGGAAGAAGCTTTCTTT
TRBV10-3	many	TRBD1	15	TRBJ1-2	CAITQIGQGSYGYTF	TGTGCCATCACTCAAATCGGACAGGGCAGCTATGGCTACACCTTC
TRBV7-3	few	TRBD2	18	TRBJ2-5	CASSPPPSGRGVTETQYF	TGTGCCAGCAGCCCCCCCCCTAGCGGGAGGGGAGTGACTGAGACCCAGTACTTC
TRBV30	few	.	12	TRBJ2-1	CAWSRSYNEQFF	TGTGCCTGGAGTCGGTCCTACAATGAGCAGTTCTTC
TRBV28	many	.	12	TRBJ2-2	CAGQGHTGELFF	TGTGCCGGGCAGGGCCACACCGGGGAGCTGTTTTTT
TRBV12-3/TRBV12-4	many	.	13	TRBJ1-1	CASSLYPSTEAFF	TGTGCCAGCAGTTTATATCCCAGCACTGAAGCTTTCTTT
TRBV6-1	few	TRBD1	16	TRBJ1-2	CASRPDRGSGGYGYTF	TGTGCCAGCAGACCGGACAGGGGATCGGGTGGCTATGGCTACACCTTC
TRBV28	many	.	14	TRBJ1-6	CASSSGDRYSPLHF	TGTGCCAGCAGTTCAGGAGACAGGTATTCACCCCTCCACTTT
TRBV11-3	many	TRBD2	15	TRBJ2-7	CASSSPGTSDYEQYF	TGTGCCAGCAGCTCGCCCGGGACTAGCGATTACGAGCAGTACTTC
TRBV7-6	.	.	15	TRBJ1-6	CASSLEGFANSPLHF	TGTGCCAGCAGCTTAGAGGGGTTTGCTAATTCACCCCTCCACTTT
TRBV4-1	.	.	14	TRBJ1-1	CASSQVSGGTEAFF	TGCGCCAGCAGCCAAGTGTCCGGTGGGACTGAAGCTTTCTTT
TRBV2	.	TRBD1	14	TRBJ1-5	CASTPGQGVQPQHF	TGTGCCAGCACCCCGGGACAGGGGGTTCAGCCCCAGCATTTT
TRBV6-1	.	.	14	TRBJ2-4	CASSEWSPENIQYF	TGTGCCAGCAGTGAATGGAGTCCCGAAAACATTCAGTACTTC
TRBV28	.	.	15	TRBJ2-1	CASSLPGVGYNEQFF	TGTGCCAGCAGCCTGCCAGGGGTCGGCTACAATGAGCAGTTCTTC
TRBV6-5	.	TRBD1	16	TRBJ2-2	CASSYRGQANTGELFF	TGTGCCAGCAGTTATAGGGGACAGGCGAACACCGGGGAGCTGTTTTTT
TRBV4-3	few	.	14	TRBJ1-1	CASSQATWGTEAFF	TGCGCCAGCAGCCAAGCGACGTGGGGCACTGAAGCTTTCTTT
TRBV6-2/TRBV6-3	.	TRBD1	17	TRBJ1-6	CASSSLLKGASDSPLHF	TGTGCCAGCAGTTCCCTACTAAAGGGGGCTAGTGATTCACCCCTCCACTTT
TRBV20-1	many	.	15	TRBJ2-7	CSARDRAQLRHEQYF	TGCAGTGCTAGAGATCGCGCACAGCTCCGCCACGAGCAGTACTTC
TRBV7-2	.	.	13	TRBJ1-2	CASTSRGTYGYTF	TGTGCCAGCACCTCTCGCGGGACATATGGCTACACCTTC
TRBV27	many	TRBD1	14	TRBJ2-7	CASSPKVTGVEQYF	TGTGCCAGCAGTCCGAAGGTTACAGGGGTTGAGCAGTACTTC
TRBV6-1	few	.	17	TRBJ1-5	CASSATQGRGSNQPQHF	TGTGCCAGCAGTGCAACCCAGGGGAGAGGAAGCAATCAGCCCCAGCATTTT